This TCR beta chain stems from a study of a mutant IDH1 vaccine in newly diagnosed glioma. Study context: Vaccination started 4-6 weeks after radiotherapy alone, or with temozolomide cycles. Study-level points and caveats: There were vaccine-induced immune responses in about 93% of the patients.

Time point noted: week 23, last vaccination. The vaccine gave 300 ug of a 20-mer mutant IDH1 peptide subcutaneously per dose. The germline V gene encodes CDR1 SGHTA and CDR2 FQGNSA. The CDR3 sequence is 15 residues long. The V and J ends lost 0 bases and 12 bases, in that order; junction bases with no gene match: 4. The table came from immunoSEQ multiplex PCR; TCRdb's copy has only in-frame clones and leaves some out. The top ten clones hold 13% of a sample with approximately 67,000 clones, 84% of them seen once. On this clone itself: Its specificity is not known.

V and J are TRBV7-2 and TRBJ2-1; 14 bases fit TRBD2. This specimen was PBMCs, taken from a glioma patient whose treatment included an IDH1 peptide vaccine. This TCR was sampled from a man aged 18 to 30 with glioma. The CDR3 is CASSLAGLAGEAQFF. The CDR3 DNA reads TGTGCCAGCAGCTTAGCGGGACTAGCGGGAGAGGCGCAGTTCTTC.